This T cell receptor (beta chain) stems from a study of blood T cells in healthy people across ages. This clonotype was seen a few times. Primed by a sample-barcoded 5' primer and a J-beta primer mix, a second PCR proceeded for about 7 to 12 cycles. One entry per CDR3 protein results from TCRdb running MiXCR on the 5' RACE reads. The sample has under 1,000,000 distinct CDR3 sequences, 30% to 45% seen once. Trimming shortened V by 8 bases and J by 0 bases, and 10 bases separated the two germline ends. This CDR3 contains 13 residues. Germline V gene lookup returns CDR1 SNHLY and CDR2 FYNNEI. The material sequenced was blood. This clonotype was sampled from a man between 18 and 29 years old in good health. The V gene is TRBV2, the J gene TRBJ2-5, with D tentatively TRBD2 (5 bases). CDR3 sequence: CASGSPNQETQYF. CDR3 nucleotides: TGTGCCAGCGGGAGTCCTAACCAAGAGACCCAGTACTTC. The full variable domain, in which reference TRBV2 and TRBJ2-5 provide the parts outside the CDR3, is EPEVTQTPSHQVTQMGQEVILRCVPISNHLYFYWYRQILGQKVEFLVSFYNNEISEKSEIFDDQFSVERPDGSNFTLKIRSTKLEDSAMYFCASGSPNQETQYFGPGTRLLVL.